This T cell receptor (beta chain) appears in the sequencing data of a study of blood T cell repertoires in COVID-19. Turning to the study itself: Some COVID-19 samples were acute and others convalescent; all came from the United States, Italy and Spain. Sample material is recorded as cDNA or gDNA derived from T cells, B-cell-depleted T cells, or PBMCs.

This clone is a singleton in its sample. Germline loops: CDR1 SGHAT, CDR2 FQNNGV. The CDR3 consists of 15 residues. Trimming removed 5 bases from V and 4 bases from J, with 15 bases in between. Original processing notes: Reference gene primer amplification in the assay estimated nucleated cell counts. Libraries were prepared by immunoSEQ multiplex PCR; TCRdb keeps only in-frame clonotypes and omits some of them. V, J and clone size are those of that table, while D and trimming were read from the DNA. The data show some 230,000 clones, roughly 85% seen once. The TCR was taken from a man aged 35-49 years with acute or convalescent COVID-19. The chain couples TRBV11-2 to TRBJ2-1; D gene ambiguous. The sample was peripheral blood. CDR3 in amino acids: CASSLLVVRYNEQFF. CDR3 DNA sequence: TGTGCCAGCAGCCTCTTAGTAGTGCGGTACAATGAGCAGTTCTTC.